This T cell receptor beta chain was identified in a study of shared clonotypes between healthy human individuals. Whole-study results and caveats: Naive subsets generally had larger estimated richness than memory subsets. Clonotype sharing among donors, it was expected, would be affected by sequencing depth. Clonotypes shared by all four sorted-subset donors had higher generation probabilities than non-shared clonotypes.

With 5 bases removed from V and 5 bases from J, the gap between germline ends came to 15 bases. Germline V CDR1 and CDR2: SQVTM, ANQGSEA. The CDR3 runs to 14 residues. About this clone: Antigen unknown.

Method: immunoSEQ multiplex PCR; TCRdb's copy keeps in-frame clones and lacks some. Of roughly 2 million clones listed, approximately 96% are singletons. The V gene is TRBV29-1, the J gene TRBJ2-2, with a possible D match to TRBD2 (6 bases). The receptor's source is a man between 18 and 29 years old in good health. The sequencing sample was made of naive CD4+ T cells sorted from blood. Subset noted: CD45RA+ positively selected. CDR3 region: CSVSSGVTTGELFF. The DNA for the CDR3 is TGCAGCGTTTCCTCGGGGGTGACGACCGGGGAGCTGTTTTTT.